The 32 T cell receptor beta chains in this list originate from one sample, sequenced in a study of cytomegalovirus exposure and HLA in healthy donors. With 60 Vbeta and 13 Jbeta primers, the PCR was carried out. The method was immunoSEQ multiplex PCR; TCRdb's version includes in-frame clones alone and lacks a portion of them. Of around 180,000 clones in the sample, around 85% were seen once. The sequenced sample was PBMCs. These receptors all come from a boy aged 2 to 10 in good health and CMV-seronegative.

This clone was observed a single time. CDR3 in amino acids: CASSFPPGPRQYV. CDR3 sequence (DNA): TGTGCCAGCAGCTTCCCCCCGGGTCCTCGCCAGTACGTC. The rearrangement joins TRBV5-5 to TRBJ2-7; D is unclear. CDR3 length: 13 residues. Germline CDR1 and CDR2: SGHKS and YYEKEE (reference sequence). V lost 2 bases and J lost 10, with 16 bases in between.

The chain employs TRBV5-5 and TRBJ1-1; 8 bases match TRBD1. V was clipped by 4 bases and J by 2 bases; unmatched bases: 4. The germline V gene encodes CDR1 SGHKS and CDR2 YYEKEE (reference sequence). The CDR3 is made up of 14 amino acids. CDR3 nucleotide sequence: TGTGCCAGCAGCCCTACAGGGGGTAACACTGAAGCTTTCTTT. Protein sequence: CASSPTGGNTEAFF.

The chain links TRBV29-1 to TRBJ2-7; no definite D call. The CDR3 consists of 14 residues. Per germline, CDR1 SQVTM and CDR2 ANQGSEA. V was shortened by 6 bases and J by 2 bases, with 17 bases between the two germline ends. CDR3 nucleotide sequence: TGCAGCGTCCGAACCGCGGTCCTACCCTACGAGCAGTACTTC. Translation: CSVRTAVLPYEQYF.

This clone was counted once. The CDR3 DNA follows: TGTGCCAGCAGCTTAGTTCGTACAGGACAGAACACTGAAGCTTTCTTT. It specifies CASSLVRTGQNTEAFF. V usage is TRBV7-9 and J usage is TRBJ1-1; tentative D call: TRBD1 (5 bases). This CDR3 spans 16 amino acids. Germline-derived CDR1 and CDR2 are SEHNR and FQNEAQ (reference sequence). V lost 1 base and J lost 1, with 13 bases in between.

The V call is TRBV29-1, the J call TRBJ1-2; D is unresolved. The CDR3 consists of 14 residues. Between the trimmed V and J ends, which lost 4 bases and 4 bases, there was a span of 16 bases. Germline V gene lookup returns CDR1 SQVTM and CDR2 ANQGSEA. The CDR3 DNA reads TGCAGCGTTGCCCCGGTTGATTCCACCTATGGCTACACCTTC. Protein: CSVAPVDSTYGYTF.

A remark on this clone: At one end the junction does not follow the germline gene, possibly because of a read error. CDR3 sequence reads: CASSFPGQGTQYF. CDR3 in DNA: TGTGCCAGCAGTTTCCCGGGACAAGGGACCCAGTACTTC. The chain combines TRBV6-5 with TRBJ2-5; D may be TRBD1 (6 bases). The CDR3 is 13 residues long. Germline CDR1 MNHEY, CDR2 SVGAGI.

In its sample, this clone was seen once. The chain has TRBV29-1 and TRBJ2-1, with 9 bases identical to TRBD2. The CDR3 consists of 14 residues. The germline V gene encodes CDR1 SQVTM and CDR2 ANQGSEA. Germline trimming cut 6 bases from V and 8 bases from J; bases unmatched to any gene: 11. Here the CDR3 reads CSVGAGGPGYEQFF. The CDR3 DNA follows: TGCAGCGTGGGAGCGGGGGGACCCGGCTATGAGCAGTTCTTC.

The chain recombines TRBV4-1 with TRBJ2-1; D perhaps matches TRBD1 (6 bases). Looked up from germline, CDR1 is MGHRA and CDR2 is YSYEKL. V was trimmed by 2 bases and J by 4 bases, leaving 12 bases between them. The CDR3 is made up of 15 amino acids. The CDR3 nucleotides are TGCGCCAGCAGCCAACTAGGGGGATTTTACAATGAGCAGTTCTTC. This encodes CASSQLGGFYNEQFF.

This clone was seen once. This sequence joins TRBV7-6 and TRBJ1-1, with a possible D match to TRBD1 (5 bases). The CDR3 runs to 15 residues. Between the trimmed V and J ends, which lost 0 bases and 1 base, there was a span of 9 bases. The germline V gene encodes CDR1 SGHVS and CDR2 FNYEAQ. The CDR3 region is CASSLATRANTEAFF. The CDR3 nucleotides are TGTGCCAGCAGCTTAGCAACCAGGGCGAACACTGAAGCTTTCTTT. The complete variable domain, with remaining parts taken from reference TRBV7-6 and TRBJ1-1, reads GAGVSQSPRYKVTKRGQDVALRCDPISGHVSLYWYRQALGQGPEFLTYFNYEAQQDKSGLPNDRFSAERPEGSISTLTIQRTEQRDSAMYRCASSLATRANTEAFFGQGTRLTVV.

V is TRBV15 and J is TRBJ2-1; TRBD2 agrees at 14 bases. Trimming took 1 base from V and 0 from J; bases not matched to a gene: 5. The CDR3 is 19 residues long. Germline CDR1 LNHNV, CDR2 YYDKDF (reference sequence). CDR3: CATSRGGLAGASSYNEQFF. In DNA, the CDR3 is TGTGCCACCAGCAGAGGGGGACTAGCGGGGGCTAGCTCCTACAATGAGCAGTTCTTC. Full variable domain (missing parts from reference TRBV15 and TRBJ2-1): DAMVIQNPRYQVTQFGKPVTLSCSQTLNHNVMYWYQQKSSQAPKLLFHYYDKDFNNEADTPDNFQSRRPNTSFCFLDIRSPGLGDTAMYLCATSRGGLAGASSYNEQFFGPGTRLTVL.

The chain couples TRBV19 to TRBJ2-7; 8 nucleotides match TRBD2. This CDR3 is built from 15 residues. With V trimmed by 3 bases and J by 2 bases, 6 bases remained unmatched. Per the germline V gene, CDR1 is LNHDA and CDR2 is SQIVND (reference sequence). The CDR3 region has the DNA TGTGCCAGTAGTATTGTTCCGGGAGGGACCTACGAGCAGTACTTC. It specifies CASSIVPGGTYEQYF.

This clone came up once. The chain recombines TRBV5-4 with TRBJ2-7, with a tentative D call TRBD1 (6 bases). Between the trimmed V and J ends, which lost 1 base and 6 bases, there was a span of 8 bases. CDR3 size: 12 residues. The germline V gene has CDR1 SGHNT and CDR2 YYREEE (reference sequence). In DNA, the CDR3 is TGTGCCAGCAGCTTGCAGGGGAGCGAGCAGTACGTC. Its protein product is CASSLQGSEQYV.

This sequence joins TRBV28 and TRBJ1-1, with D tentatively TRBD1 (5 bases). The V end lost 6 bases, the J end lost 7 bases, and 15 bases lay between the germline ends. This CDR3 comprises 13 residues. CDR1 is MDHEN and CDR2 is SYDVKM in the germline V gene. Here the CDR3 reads CASSPPRGGEAFF. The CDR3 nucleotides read TGTGCCAGCAGCCCCCCAAGGGGCGGTGAAGCTTTCTTT.

The DNA of the CDR3 is TGTGCCAGTAGTGCCGGGACAGGGATTAACTATGGCTACACCTTC. This gives the protein CASSAGTGINYGYTF. The chain links TRBV19 to TRBJ1-2; TRBD1 aligns across 9 bases. There are 15 residues in the CDR3. Trimming removed 5 bases from V and 1 base from J; junction bases left unmatched: 5. Germline CDR1 is LNHDA and CDR2 is SQIVND (reference sequence).

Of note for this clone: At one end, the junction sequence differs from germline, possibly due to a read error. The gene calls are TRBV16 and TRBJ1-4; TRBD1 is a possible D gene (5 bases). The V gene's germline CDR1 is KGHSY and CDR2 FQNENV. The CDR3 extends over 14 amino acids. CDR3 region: CASSREALGVDRSF. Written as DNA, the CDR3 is TGTGCCAGCAGCCGCGAAGCCCTCGGAGTCGACAGAAGTTTT.

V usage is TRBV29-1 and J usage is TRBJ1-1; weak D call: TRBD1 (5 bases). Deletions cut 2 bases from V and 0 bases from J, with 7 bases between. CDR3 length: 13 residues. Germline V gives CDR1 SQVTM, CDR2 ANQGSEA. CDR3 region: CSVERGVNTEAFF. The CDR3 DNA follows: TGCAGCGTTGAACGGGGGGTGAACACTGAAGCTTTCTTT. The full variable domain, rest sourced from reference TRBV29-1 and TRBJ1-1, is SAVISQKPSRDICQRGTSLTIQCQVDSQVTMMFWYRQQPGQSLTLIATANQGSEATYESGFVIDKFPISRPNLTFSTLTVSNMSPEDSSIYLCSVERGVNTEAFFGQGTRLTVV.

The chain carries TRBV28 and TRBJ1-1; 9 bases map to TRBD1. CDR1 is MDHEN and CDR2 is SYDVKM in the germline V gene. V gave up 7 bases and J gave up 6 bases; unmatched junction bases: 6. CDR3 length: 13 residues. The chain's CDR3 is CASTGTGSAEAFF. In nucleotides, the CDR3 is TGTGCCAGCACCGGGACAGGGTCGGCTGAAGCTTTCTTT. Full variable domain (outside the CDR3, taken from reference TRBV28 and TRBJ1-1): DVKVTQSSRYLVKRTGEKVFLECVQDMDHENMFWYRQDPGLGLRLIYFSYDVKMKEKGDIPEGYSVSREKKERFSLILESASTNQTSMYLCASTGTGSAEAFFGQGTRLTVV.

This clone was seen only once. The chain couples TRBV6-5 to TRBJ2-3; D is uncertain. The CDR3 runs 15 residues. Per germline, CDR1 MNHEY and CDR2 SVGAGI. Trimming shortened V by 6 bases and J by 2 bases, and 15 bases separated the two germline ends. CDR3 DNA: TGTGCCAGCAGCCCGGAGCGACCATACACAGATACGCAGTATTTT. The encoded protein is CASSPERPYTDTQYF.

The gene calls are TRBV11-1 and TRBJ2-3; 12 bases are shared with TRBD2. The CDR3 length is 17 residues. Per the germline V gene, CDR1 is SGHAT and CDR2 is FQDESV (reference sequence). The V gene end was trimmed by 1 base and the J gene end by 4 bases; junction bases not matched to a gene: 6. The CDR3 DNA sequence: TGTGCCAGCAGCTTAGGCCTAGCGGGAGGGCGGGCAGATACGCAGTATTTT. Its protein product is CASSLGLAGGRADTQYF. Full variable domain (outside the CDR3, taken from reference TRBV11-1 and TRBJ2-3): EAEVAQSPRYKITEKSQAVAFWCDPISGHATLYWYRQILGQGPELLVQFQDESVVDDSQLPKDRFSAERLKGVDSTLKIQPAELGDSAMYLCASSLGLAGGRADTQYFGPGTRLTVL.

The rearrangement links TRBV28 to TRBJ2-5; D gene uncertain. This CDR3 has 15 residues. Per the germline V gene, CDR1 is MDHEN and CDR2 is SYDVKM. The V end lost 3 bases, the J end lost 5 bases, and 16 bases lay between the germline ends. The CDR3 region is CASSFFDTPRETQYF. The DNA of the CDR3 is TGTGCCAGCAGTTTCTTTGACACCCCCCGGGAGACCCAGTACTTC.

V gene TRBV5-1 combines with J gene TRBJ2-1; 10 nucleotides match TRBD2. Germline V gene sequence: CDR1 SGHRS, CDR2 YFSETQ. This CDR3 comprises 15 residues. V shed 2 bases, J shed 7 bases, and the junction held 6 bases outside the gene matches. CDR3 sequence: CASSLAGGERNEQFF. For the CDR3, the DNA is TGCGCCAGCAGCTTAGCGGGAGGGGAGAGGAATGAGCAGTTCTTC.

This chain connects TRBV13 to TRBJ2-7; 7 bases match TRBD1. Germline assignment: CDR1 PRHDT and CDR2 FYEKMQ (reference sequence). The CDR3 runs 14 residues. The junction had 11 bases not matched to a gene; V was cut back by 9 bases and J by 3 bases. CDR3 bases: TGTGCCAGTTCCCGACAGGGTACTAACTACGAGCAGTACTTC. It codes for CASSRQGTNYEQYF.

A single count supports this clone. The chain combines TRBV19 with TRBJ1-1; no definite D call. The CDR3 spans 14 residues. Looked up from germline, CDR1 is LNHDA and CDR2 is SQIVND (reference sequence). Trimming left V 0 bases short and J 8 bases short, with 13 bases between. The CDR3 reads CASSIERYSPEAFF. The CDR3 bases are TGTGCCAGTAGTATAGAGCGTTATTCCCCCGAAGCTTTCTTT.

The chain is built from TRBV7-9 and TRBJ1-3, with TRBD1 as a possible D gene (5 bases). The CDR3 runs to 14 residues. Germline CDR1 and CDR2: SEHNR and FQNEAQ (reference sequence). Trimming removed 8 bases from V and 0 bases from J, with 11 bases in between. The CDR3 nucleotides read TGTGCCAGCTCCAGGGAAGTCTCTGGAAACACCATATATTTT. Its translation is CASSREVSGNTIYF.

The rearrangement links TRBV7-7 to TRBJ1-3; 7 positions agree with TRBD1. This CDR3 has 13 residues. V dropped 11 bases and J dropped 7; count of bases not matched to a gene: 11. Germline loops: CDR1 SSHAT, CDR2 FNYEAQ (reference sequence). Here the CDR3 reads CAVWDRLNNTIYF. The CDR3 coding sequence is TGTGCCGTCTGGGACAGACTTAATAACACCATATATTTT.

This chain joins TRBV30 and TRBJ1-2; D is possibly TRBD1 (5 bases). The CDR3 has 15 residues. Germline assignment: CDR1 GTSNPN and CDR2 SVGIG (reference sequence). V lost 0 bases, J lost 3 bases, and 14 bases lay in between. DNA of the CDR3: TGTGCCTGGAGTGTGCATCAGGGATCGGACTATGGCTACACCTTC. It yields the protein CAWSVHQGSDYGYTF.

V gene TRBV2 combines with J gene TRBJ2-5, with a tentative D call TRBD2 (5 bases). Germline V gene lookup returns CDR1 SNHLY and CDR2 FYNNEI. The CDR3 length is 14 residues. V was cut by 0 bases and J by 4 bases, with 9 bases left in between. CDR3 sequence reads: CASSEAGVGETQYF. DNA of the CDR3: TGTGCCAGCAGTGAAGCGGGAGTGGGAGAGACCCAGTACTTC.

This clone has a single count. The CDR3 DNA sequence: TGTGCCAGCAGCCGCCTGCCGGGACAGGGCTACGAGCAGTACGTC. It translates to CASSRLPGQGYEQYV. V usage is TRBV6-6 and J usage is TRBJ2-7; 9 positions match TRBD1. Germline lookup yields CDR1 MNHNY and CDR2 SVGAGI (reference sequence). The CDR3 has 15 residues. The V gene end was trimmed by 6 bases and the J gene end by 3 bases; junction bases not matched to a gene: 9.

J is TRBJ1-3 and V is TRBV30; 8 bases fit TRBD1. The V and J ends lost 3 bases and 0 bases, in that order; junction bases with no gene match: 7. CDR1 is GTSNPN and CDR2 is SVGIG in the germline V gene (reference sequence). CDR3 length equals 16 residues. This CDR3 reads CAWSGTGFNSGNTIYF. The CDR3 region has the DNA TGTGCCTGGAGCGGGACAGGCTTTAACTCTGGAAACACCATATATTTT.

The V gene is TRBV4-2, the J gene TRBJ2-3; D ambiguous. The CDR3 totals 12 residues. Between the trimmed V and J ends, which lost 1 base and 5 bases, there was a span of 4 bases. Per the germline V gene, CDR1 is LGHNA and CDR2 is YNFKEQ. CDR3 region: CASSQGGDTQYF. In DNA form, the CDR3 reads TGTGCCAGCAGCCAAGGCGGAGATACGCAGTATTTT.

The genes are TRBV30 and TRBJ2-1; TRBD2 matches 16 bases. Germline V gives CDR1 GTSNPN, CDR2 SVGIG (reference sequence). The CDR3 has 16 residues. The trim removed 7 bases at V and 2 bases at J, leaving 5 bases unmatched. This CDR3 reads CASSGTSGRAYNEQFF. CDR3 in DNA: TGTGCCTCCTCCGGGACTAGCGGGAGGGCCTACAATGAGCAGTTCTTC.

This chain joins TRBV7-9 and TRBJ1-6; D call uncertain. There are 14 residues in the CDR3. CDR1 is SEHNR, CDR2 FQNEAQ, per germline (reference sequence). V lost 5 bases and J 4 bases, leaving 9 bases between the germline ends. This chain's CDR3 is CASSAGLYNSPLHF. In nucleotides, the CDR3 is TGTGCCAGCAGCGCTGGACTATATAATTCACCCCTCCACTTT.